The next 23 T cell receptor beta chains were all read from a single sample in a study of OX40 agonist ivuxolimab in advanced cancers. Clones were read by immunoSEQ multiplex PCR, and TCRdb kept only the in-frame ones, dropping some. The sample records tens of thousands of clones, approximately 89% being singletons. Sequenced material: CD4+ or CD8+ T cells sorted from blood, taken in a trial of the OX40 agonist ivuxolimab. All receptors derive from an adult with an advanced solid tumor such as melanoma, head and neck, liver or kidney cancer.

The rearrangement uses TRBV5-1 and TRBJ2-7, with a weak D call TRBD1 (5 bases). Trimming removed 0 bases from V and 5 bases from J, with 12 bases in between. This CDR3 is 14 amino acids long. The V gene's germline CDR1 is SGHRS and CDR2 YFSETQ. CDR3 nucleotide sequence: TGCGCCAGCAGCTTGGGTCAGGGTAGCCACGAGCAGTACTTC. Protein product: CASSLGQGSHEQYF.

V gene TRBV11-1 combines with J gene TRBJ1-1, with 7 bases matching TRBD1. Germline trimming cut 5 bases from V and 5 bases from J; bases unmatched to any gene: 8. Germline CDR1 reads SGHAT; CDR2 reads FQDESV (reference sequence). There are 14 residues in the CDR3. The CDR3 region is CASSLTTGTTEAFF. CDR3 bases: TGTGCCAGCAGCCTTACGACAGGGACGACTGAAGCTTTCTTT.

This chain joins TRBV11-3 and TRBJ1-1, with no clear D. The V gene's germline CDR1 is SGHNT and CDR2 YENEEA. The CDR3 extends over 13 amino acids. Deletions cut 3 bases from V and 3 bases from J, with 8 bases between. The CDR3 bases are TGTGCCAGCAGCTTTTTAAGATACACTGAAGCTTTCTTT. This translates into CASSFLRYTEAFF.

This clone was seen a few times. V is TRBV5-6 and J is TRBJ1-2; tentative D call: TRBD1 (6 bases). The CDR3 loop spans 15 amino acids. V was clipped by 5 bases and J by 4 bases, with 18 bases between them. Germline V CDR1 and CDR2: SGHDT, YYEEEE. The DNA of the CDR3 is TGTGCCAGCAGTTCCAGTTCCGGGGGCCTCTATGGCTACACCTTC. It is translated as CASSSSSGGLYGYTF.

The chain recombines TRBV7-9 with TRBJ2-2; D unclear. The V end was cut by 7 bases, the J end by 10 bases, with 22 bases between. From germline, CDR1 is SEHNR and CDR2 FQNEAQ (reference sequence). The length of the CDR3 is 15 residues. The CDR3 loop reads CASTQSGPKGLELFF. CDR3 nucleotides: TGTGCCAGCACCCAGTCAGGACCTAAAGGTTTGGAGCTGTTTTTT.

In this sample, this clone turned up once. This chain links TRBV28 with TRBJ1-1; no clear D. This CDR3 has 17 residues. Trimming pared 7 bases from V and 0 bases from J, leaving 21 bases between. Germline assignment: CDR1 MDHEN and CDR2 SYDVKM. CDR3 coding DNA: TGTGCCAGCACCCAGACCCGGGTCTTAACCCTGAACACTGAAGCTTTCTTT. This encodes CASTQTRVLTLNTEAFF.

CDR3 sequence (DNA): TGTGCCAGCAGCTATCCCACCACCGGGGAGCTGTTTTTT. It translates to CASSYPTTGELFF. The chain employs TRBV7-2 and TRBJ2-2, with D unclear. The CDR3 loop spans 13 amino acids. With 4 bases removed from V and 4 bases from J, the gap between germline ends came to 7 bases. CDR1 is SGHTA, CDR2 FQGNSA, per germline.

The chain combines TRBV9 with TRBJ2-1; 11 bases map to TRBD2. Trimming took 0 bases from V and 5 from J; bases not matched to a gene: 1. The V gene's germline CDR1 is SGDLS and CDR2 YYNGEE. This CDR3 region has 15 residues. The CDR3 here is CASSVGLAGNNEQFF. The CDR3 DNA follows: TGTGCCAGCAGCGTAGGACTAGCGGGGAACAATGAGCAGTTCTTC.

The rearrangement uses TRBV6-5 and TRBJ2-7; TRBD1 matches 9 bases. This CDR3 is built from 15 residues. CDR1 and CDR2 (germline): MNHEY, SVGAGI. Trimming took 0 bases from V and 3 from J; bases not matched to a gene: 3. DNA of the CDR3: TGTGCCAGCAGTTACTCGACAGGGGGTAACTACGAGCAGTACTTC. Residues: CASSYSTGGNYEQYF.

The chain uses TRBV4-2 and TRBJ1-5; D is undetermined. The V and J ends lost 0 bases and 0 bases respectively, with 15 bases between them. The germline gives CDR1 LGHNA, CDR2 YNFKEQ. The CDR3 loop spans 18 amino acids. The CDR3 reads CASSQDPGSTYSNQPQHF. The DNA of the CDR3 is TGTGCCAGCAGCCAAGATCCGGGGAGCACTTATAGCAATCAGCCCCAGCATTTT.

V is TRBV28 and J is TRBJ2-7, with 8 bases fitting TRBD1. Trimming at V came to 6 bases and at J to 4 bases, leaving 5 bases not matched to a gene. The CDR3 has 13 residues. CDR1 MDHEN and CDR2 SYDVKM come from the germline V gene. The CDR3 region has the DNA TGTGCCAGCAGCCTACAGGGGGTGTACGAGCAGTACTTC. Residues: CASSLQGVYEQYF. The complete variable domain, with remaining parts taken from reference TRBV28 and TRBJ2-7, reads DVKVTQSSRYLVKRTGEKVFLECVQDMDHENMFWYRQDPGLGLRLIYFSYDVKMKEKGDIPEGYSVSREKKERFSLILESASTNQTSMYLCASSLQGVYEQYFGPGTRLTVT.

The V and J genes are TRBV11-1 and TRBJ2-1, with 11 bases lining up with TRBD2. CDR3 length equals 16 residues. In germline, CDR1 is SGHAT, CDR2 FQDESV (reference sequence). V was pared by 5 bases and J by 6 bases, with 9 bases of the junction left unmatched. Here the CDR3 reads CASSPTVAGGRNEQFF. The CDR3 nucleotides read TGTGCCAGCAGCCCAACAGTAGCGGGAGGGCGCAATGAGCAGTTCTTC.

This clone has only one observation. This chain joins TRBV4-3 and TRBJ1-6; weak D call: TRBD1 (5 bases). Trimming removed 0 bases at V and 7 bases at J, with 10 bases between. CDR3 length equals 15 residues. The germline V gene has CDR1 LGHNA and CDR2 YSLEER. The CDR3 sequence is CASSQEGWGNSPLHF. The CDR3 coding sequence is TGCGCCAGCAGCCAAGAAGGTTGGGGGAATTCACCCCTCCACTTT.

This chain links TRBV7-9 with TRBJ2-2; a possible D gene is TRBD1 (7 bases). The CDR3 covers 14 residues. Germline lookup yields CDR1 SEHNR and CDR2 FQNEAQ (reference sequence). V was clipped by 4 bases and J by 11 bases, with 17 bases between them. CDR3 residues: CASSSRGVTEELFF. CDR3 coding DNA: TGTGCCAGCAGCTCCAGGGGGGTTACAGAAGAGCTGTTTTTT.

This chain uses TRBV7-9 with TRBJ1-2; tentative D call: TRBD1 (5 bases). The CDR3 extends over 14 amino acids. Trimming removed 0 bases from V and 6 bases from J, with 11 bases in between. CDR1 SEHNR and CDR2 FQNEAQ come from the germline V gene (reference sequence). The chain's CDR3 is CASSLAQGVDGYTF. The CDR3 region has the DNA TGTGCCAGCAGCTTAGCGCAAGGGGTTGATGGCTACACCTTC.

V usage is TRBV28 and J usage is TRBJ1-5; D perhaps matches TRBD1 (5 bases). V shed 9 bases and J shed 5 bases, with 14 bases lying between them. CDR3 size: 13 residues. Germline CDR1 is MDHEN and CDR2 is SYDVKM. This chain's CDR3 is CASQSGVDQPQHF. The CDR3, as DNA: TGTGCCAGTCAATCGGGGGTTGATCAGCCCCAGCATTTT.

The rearrangement links TRBV4-3 to TRBJ1-3, with D tentatively TRBD1 (5 bases). This CDR3 spans 15 amino acids. The V and J ends lost 4 bases and 4 bases respectively, with 14 bases between them. Germline assignment: CDR1 LGHNA and CDR2 YSLEER. As DNA, the CDR3 is TGCGCCAGCAGCCCAACGGGGGATTACGGAAACACCATATATTTT. Translation: CASSPTGDYGNTIYF.

This chain uses TRBV27 with TRBJ2-1; D is possibly TRBD2 (5 bases). The CDR3 covers 17 residues. Germline V gene sequence: CDR1 MNHEY, CDR2 SMNVEV (reference sequence). The ends were cut back, 3 bases at V and 7 bases at J, with 22 bases in the middle. CDR3 bases: TGTGCCAGCAGTTTTAGGGCCTCCAGCGGCCCGAGGAATGAGCAGTTCTTC. This encodes CASSFRASSGPRNEQFF.

This chain links TRBV19 with TRBJ2-7; 12 bases match TRBD1. The CDR3 runs 13 residues. CDR1 is LNHDA and CDR2 is SQIVND in the germline V gene (reference sequence). The trim removed 6 bases at V and 4 bases at J, leaving 1 base unmatched. The CDR3 protein is CASRGQGAYEQYF. DNA for the CDR3: TGTGCCAGTAGGGGACAGGGGGCTTACGAGCAGTACTTC.

The CDR3 protein is CASSLKGTSGSYEQFF. CDR3 DNA: TGTGCCAGCAGCCTGAAAGGGACTAGCGGGAGTTATGAGCAGTTCTTC. The rearrangement links TRBV7-6 to TRBJ2-1; TRBD2 aligns across 14 bases. In germline, CDR1 is SGHVS, CDR2 FNYEAQ. The CDR3 has 16 residues. V was clipped by 5 bases and J by 8 bases; unmatched bases: 8.

This clone has more than one count but fewer than ten. The rearrangement joins TRBV2 to TRBJ2-7, with 8 bases that match TRBD1. This CDR3 is built from 14 residues. The V gene end was trimmed by 6 bases and the J gene end by 3 bases; junction bases not matched to a gene: 7. CDR1 is SNHLY and CDR2 is FYNNEI in the germline V gene. In DNA, the CDR3 is TGTGCCAGCAGGACGACAGGGGAGGACTACGAGCAGTACTTC. The encoded protein is CASRTTGEDYEQYF.

V usage is TRBV16 and J usage is TRBJ1-1; 7 bases match TRBD1. Unmatched junction bases numbered 13, after V lost 11 bases and J lost 7 bases. The CDR3 consists of 13 residues. Per the germline V gene, CDR1 is KGHSY and CDR2 is FQNENV. The DNA for the CDR3 is TGTGCCGTCCAGGGGGGCGCGAAGGGTGAAGCTTTCTTT. Its protein product is CAVQGGAKGEAFF.

This chain joins TRBV4-3 and TRBJ1-4, with 7 bases aligning to TRBD1. Trimming took 3 bases from V and 3 from J; bases not matched to a gene: 1. From germline, CDR1 is LGHNA and CDR2 YSLEER. The CDR3 is 14 residues long. The CDR3 DNA is TGCGCCAGCAGCCACGGGACAGCTAATGAAAAACTGTTTTTT. The encoded protein is CASSHGTANEKLFF.